The clone carrying this T cell receptor beta chain was detected a few times. Its antigen is not known. One entry per CDR3 protein, called by TCRdb with MiXCR from the reads. Seen here are approximately 170,000 distinct CDR3 sequences, around 15% observed once, and the top ten hold 20% to 30%. The data stem from a study of T cell repertoires in cytomegalovirus infection. Study summary: Matching HLA type, along with CMV infection, was indicated by public TCR beta signatures. Study conclusions and caveats: Carriers of CMV and the relevant HLA type were discriminated by public TCR beta frequency. Predominance within the ex vivo response was attributable to HLA-C-restricted CMV-specific TCR beta clonotypes.

Germline-derived CDR1 and CDR2 are SEHNR and FQNEAQ (reference sequence). CDR3 size: 15 residues. Deletions cut 4 bases from V and 1 base from J, with 10 bases between. The chain is built from TRBV7-9 and TRBJ2-2, with a possible D match to TRBD1 (5 bases). The receptor's source is a human donor in good health (CMV status not recorded). Some clones in this sample may be carry-over from other donors' samples. Sequencing input: PBMCs. Written as DNA, the CDR3 is TGTGCCAGCAGCTCGCCGACAGTGAACACCGGGGAGCTGTTTTTT. This encodes CASSSPTVNTGELFF.